The clone carrying this TCR beta chain was picked up a small number of times. Germline CDR1 MNHEY, CDR2 SMNVEV (reference sequence). V was trimmed by 2 bases and J by 6 bases, leaving 12 bases between them. The CDR3 has 14 residues. The source of the sample is a study of T cells after yellow fever vaccination. TCRdb reanalysed the 5' RACE reads using MiXCR and keeps one entry per CDR3 protein. The sample has 300,000 to 400,000 distinct CDR3 sequences, around 13% seen once; the top ten hold 3.2%. The sequences come from CD4+ T cells sorted from PBMCs, collected 15 days after the yellow fever booster vaccination. This clonotype originated in a young man who received the YFV17D yellow fever vaccine. The rearrangement links TRBV27 to TRBJ2-3; D is uncertain. CDR3 protein: CASSLAHARDTQYF. The DNA for the CDR3 is TGTGCCAGCAGTTTAGCTCACGCCCGCGATACGCAGTATTTT.